Presented here are 32 T cell receptor beta chains from one specimen sequenced in a study of blood T cells in healthy people across ages. Through a sample-barcoded 5' primer and a J-beta primer mix, a second PCR was run for roughly 7 to 11 cycles. Using its own MiXCR run on the 5' RACE reads, TCRdb lists one record per CDR3 protein. This table holds more than 1,400,000 distinct CDR3 sequences, 40% to 50% found once. The sequencing input was blood. These receptor sequences come from a woman aged 18-29 years in good health.

The V call is TRBV30, the J call TRBJ2-4, with 11 bases lining up with TRBD2. Germline V gene lookup returns CDR1 GTSNPN and CDR2 SVGIG (reference sequence). The J segment lost 14 bases and the V segment lost 7 bases, leaving 16 bases of the junction unmatched. CDR3 size: 14 residues. For the CDR3, the DNA is TGTGCCTTGTCCGGTCCTAGCGGGGGGCCTGTTGAGTACTTC. Translation: CALSGPSGGPVEYF. Drawing the rest from reference TRBV30 and TRBJ2-4, the complete variable domain is SQTIHQWPATLVQPVGSPLSLECTVEGTSNPNLYWYRQAAGRGLQLLFYSVGIGQISSEVPQNLSASRPQDRQFILSSKKLLLSDSGFYLCALSGPSGGPVEYFGAGTRLSVL.

In DNA form, the CDR3 reads TGCAGTGCCAGCCCTTTTGCAGGTCTACCACATGGCTACACCTTC. Translated, it gives CSASPFAGLPHGYTF. The chain joins TRBV20-1 to TRBJ1-2; D remains ambiguous. CDR1 DFQATT and CDR2 SNEGSKA come from the germline V gene (reference sequence). The CDR3 totals 15 residues. V was shortened by 6 bases and J by 6 bases, with 23 bases between the two germline ends.

This chain connects TRBV7-2 to TRBJ2-2; TRBD2 aligns across 8 bases. This CDR3 is 14 amino acids long. V shed 5 bases, J shed 6 bases, and the junction held 5 bases outside the gene matches. Germline CDR1 and CDR2: SGHTA and FQGNSA. CDR3 bases: TGTGCCAGCAGCCAGACTAGCGCAGCCGGGGAGCTGTTTTTT. Protein sequence: CASSQTSAAGELFF. Filled out from reference TRBV7-2 and TRBJ2-2, the complete variable domain reads GAGVSQSPSNKVTEKGKDVELRCDPISGHTALYWYRQSLGQGLEFLIYFQGNSAPDKSGLPSDRFSAERTGGSVSTLTIQRTQQEDSAVYLCASSQTSAAGELFFGEGSRLTVL.

This clonotype was counted between two and nine times. V gene TRBV12-3 or TRBV12-4 combines with J gene TRBJ2-5, with D uncertain. CDR3 length: 12 residues. Trimming took 1 base from V and 9 from J, leaving 9 bases between them. This CDR3 reads CASSLEWQPQYF. CDR3 DNA: TGTGCCAGCAGTTTAGAGTGGCAGCCCCAGTACTTC.

This clonotype has a handful of counts. V and J are TRBV19 and TRBJ1-2; possibly TRBD1 for D (6 bases). Germline values: CDR1 LNHDA, CDR2 SQIVND (reference sequence). Trimming stripped 9 bases from V and 5 bases from J, with 19 bases between. This CDR3 contains 14 residues. In DNA form, the CDR3 reads TGTGCCAGCAAGTATGGACAGATCGGATATGGCTACACCTTC. Protein: CASKYGQIGYGYTF.

In its sample, this clonotype was seen a few times. This chain joins TRBV3-1 and TRBJ1-4; D is perhaps TRBD1 (6 bases). V was cut by 2 bases and J by 10 bases, with 17 bases left in between. Germline V gene data show CDR1 as LGHDT and CDR2 as YNNKEL (reference sequence). The CDR3 has 15 residues. The CDR3 DNA is TGTGCCAGCAGCCAACCACAGGGAGGCGGAAGAAAACTGTTTTTT. It codes for CASSQPQGGGRKLFF.

This chain links TRBV6-1 with TRBJ2-7; the D is unclear. The V end lost 1 base, the J end lost 0 bases, and 10 bases lay between the germline ends. This CDR3 contains 15 residues. The germline V gene encodes CDR1 MNHNS and CDR2 SASEGT. The CDR3 nucleotides are TGTGCCAGCAGTGAAGGGCCCCCGATCTCCTACGAGCAGTACTTC. Its protein product is CASSEGPPISYEQYF.

This clonotype came up a few times. V usage is TRBV7-8 and J usage is TRBJ2-7; perhaps D is TRBD1 or TRBD2 (5 bases each). Germline loops: CDR1 SGHVS, CDR2 FQNEAQ. The CDR3 consists of 14 residues. With 5 bases removed from V and 2 bases from J, the gap between germline ends came to 13 bases. CDR3 loop: CASSLRLGAYEQYF. CDR3 bases: TGTGCCAGCAGCCTAAGACTGGGGGCCTACGAGCAGTACTTC.

V and J are TRBV13 and TRBJ2-3, with a possible D match to TRBD1 (5 bases). The CDR3 totals 12 residues. CDR1 PRHDT and CDR2 FYEKMQ come from the germline V gene (reference sequence). The germline V and J ends were trimmed by 6 bases and 7 bases, with 11 bases remaining between them. The CDR3 loop reads CASSRQLNTQYF. The CDR3, as DNA: TGTGCCAGCAGTCGACAGTTAAATACGCAGTATTTT.

This clonotype was counted a few times. This chain links TRBV7-9 with TRBJ2-3; TRBD1 is a possible D gene (6 bases). Trimming removed 5 bases at V and 4 bases at J, with 19 bases between. CDR1 SEHNR and CDR2 FQNEAQ come from the germline V gene (reference sequence). This CDR3 has 16 amino acids. The chain's CDR3 is CASSLRNLGTSDTQYF. CDR3 nucleotide sequence: TGTGCCAGCAGCCTTAGGAATCTTGGGACATCAGATACGCAGTATTTT.

This chain links TRBV15 with TRBJ2-5; no definite D call. The ends were cut back, 0 bases at V and 5 bases at J, with 10 bases in the middle. Germline V gene data show CDR1 as LNHNV and CDR2 as YYDKDF (reference sequence). The CDR3 consists of 14 residues. CDR3 in DNA: TGTGCCACCAGCAGAGATTTCGACCGGGAGACCCAGTACTTC. It yields the protein CATSRDFDRETQYF.

There are a few counts of this clonotype. This chain links TRBV5-6 with TRBJ2-1; 8 bases line up with TRBD2. Germline V lookup: CDR1 SGHDT, CDR2 YYEEEE. J gave up 4 bases and V 4 bases, and 10 bases lay outside the gene matches. This CDR3 region has 16 residues. The CDR3 DNA follows: TGTGCCAGCAGCCCCCACGGGGGGGCCCGGTACAATGAGCAGTTCTTC. Translating it yields CASSPHGGARYNEQFF.

This clonotype was observed a handful of times. The gene calls are TRBV28 and TRBJ2-7; D unclear. This CDR3 is built from 12 residues. V dropped 5 bases and J dropped 6 bases, with 11 bases sitting between them. The germline CDR1 and CDR2 sequences are MDHEN and SYDVKM. This CDR3 is CASSKDRLEQYF. The CDR3 DNA is TGTGCCAGCAGTAAAGATCGTCTCGAGCAGTACTTC.

The chain combines TRBV7-2 with TRBJ2-1, with D possibly matching TRBD2 (6 bases). CDR1 is SGHTA and CDR2 is FQGNSA in the germline V gene. There are 16 residues in the CDR3. V was shortened by 5 bases and J by 7 bases, with 21 bases between the two germline ends. CDR3 residues: CASSLMGSGVGNEQFF. In DNA, the CDR3 is TGTGCCAGCAGCCTTATGGGGTCGGGGGTGGGGAATGAGCAGTTCTTC. The full variable domain, with the rest looked up from reference TRBV7-2 and TRBJ2-1, is GAGVSQSPSNKVTEKGKDVELRCDPISGHTALYWYRQSLGQGLEFLIYFQGNSAPDKSGLPSDRFSAERTGGSVSTLTIQRTQQEDSAVYLCASSLMGSGVGNEQFFGPGTRLTVL.

This clonotype was seen a few times. The rearrangement joins TRBV29-1 to TRBJ2-1; D not certain. Germline-derived CDR1 and CDR2 are SQVTM and ANQGSEA. The V end was cut by 1 base, the J end by 0 bases, with 22 bases between. This CDR3 region has 19 residues. The CDR3 reads CSVEGAERGAVSSYNEQFF. Written as DNA, the CDR3 is TGCAGCGTTGAAGGTGCTGAAAGAGGTGCTGTTAGCTCCTACAATGAGCAGTTCTTC.

This clonotype was detected a few times. V is TRBV7-2 and J is TRBJ2-3; D could derive from TRBD1 or TRBD2 (5 bases each). This CDR3 is 14 amino acids long. Trimming shortened V by 5 bases and J by 7 bases, and 16 bases separated the two germline ends. The germline V gene encodes CDR1 SGHTA and CDR2 FQGNSA. The CDR3 loop is CASSGGRESYTQYF. CDR3 nucleotide sequence: TGTGCCAGCAGCGGGGGTCGAGAGTCGTATACGCAGTATTTT.

The chain combines TRBV6-2 or TRBV6-3 with TRBJ1-2, with D possibly matching TRBD1 (5 bases). CDR3 size: 14 residues. Deletions cut 5 bases from V and 5 bases from J, with 15 bases between. Germline-derived CDR1 and CDR2 are MNHEY and SVGEGT. CDR3 residues: CASSPGPREYGYTF. The CDR3 DNA follows: TGTGCCAGCAGTCCGGGACCCAGGGAATATGGCTACACCTTC.

The gene calls are TRBV21-1 and TRBJ2-1; TRBD2 reflects the table's D call only, with no check against the DNA. TRBV21-1 is classified as a pseudogene. This CDR3 comprises 16 residues. Written as DNA, the CDR3 is TGTGCCAGCAGCAAAGCTCGCGGGAGGGCTCGGTATGAGCAGTTCTTC. This sequence encodes CASSKARGRARYEQFF.

The rearrangement uses TRBV7-2 and TRBJ2-5, with a weak D call TRBD1 (6 bases). CDR3 size: 15 residues. V gave up 5 bases and J gave up 5 bases, with 18 bases separating them. Germline V gives CDR1 SGHTA, CDR2 FQGNSA. The CDR3 DNA reads as TGTGCCAGCAGCCCGATGACAGGTTCTTGGGAGACCCAGTACTTC. Residues: CASSPMTGSWETQYF.

The rearrangement joins TRBV24-1 to TRBJ1-4, with 7 bases matching TRBD1. With 2 bases clipped from V and 0 bases from J, the junction kept 2 bases outside the gene matches. Per the germline V gene, CDR1 is KGHDR and CDR2 is SFDVKD. This CDR3 spans 16 amino acids. This CDR3 reads CATSDWRGPTNEKLFF. The CDR3 nucleotides read TGTGCCACCAGTGATTGGAGGGGGCCAACTAATGAAAAACTGTTTTTT.

The chain employs TRBV4-1 and TRBJ1-1; tentative D call: TRBD1 (5 bases). V was pared by 0 bases and J by 11 bases, with 13 bases between. Germline V lookup: CDR1 MGHRA, CDR2 YSYEKL. This CDR3 comprises 13 residues. CDR3 amino acids: CASSQEGGSRAFF. DNA of the CDR3: TGCGCCAGCAGCCAAGAGGGGGGAAGTAGGGCTTTCTTT.

This clonotype showed up many times. V gene TRBV29-1 combines with J gene TRBJ2-7, with D unclear. Deletions cut 6 bases from V and 4 bases from J, with 19 bases between. CDR3 length: 14 amino acids. CDR1 SQVTM and CDR2 ANQGSEA come from the germline V gene. This chain's CDR3 is CSVARSMGSYEQYF. Written as DNA, the CDR3 is TGCAGCGTCGCCCGCTCCATGGGGTCGTACGAGCAGTACTTC.

The rearrangement joins TRBV7-9 to TRBJ1-1; D is unresolved. V was pared by 0 bases and J by 1 base, with 9 bases between. CDR3 length equals 15 residues. The germline gives CDR1 SEHNR, CDR2 FQNEAQ (reference sequence). DNA for the CDR3: TGTGCCAGCAGCTTAGCGGCGGGCTGGAACACTGAAGCTTTCTTT. Its protein product is CASSLAAGWNTEAFF.

The J gene is TRBJ2-1, the V gene TRBV5-1; weak D call: TRBD1 (5 bases). Germline lookup yields CDR1 SGHRS and CDR2 YFSETQ. Trimming took off 3 bases at V and 4 bases at J, with 17 bases between the two ends. The CDR3 is made up of 16 amino acids. The CDR3 DNA sequence: TGCGCCAGCAGCTCATTTAGGGGTAGGGGTTACAATGAGCAGTTCTTC. It specifies CASSSFRGRGYNEQFF.

The chain joins TRBV12-3 or TRBV12-4 to TRBJ2-7; TRBD2 aligns across 9 bases. The assigned J gene may be wrong: the sequence end matches TRBJ2-5 better. The CDR3 runs 15 residues. CDR3 sequence (DNA): TGTGTCAGTTCTGGGGCTAGCGGGGTATATGGGACCCAGTACTTC. Its translation: CVSSGASGVYGTQYF.

This rearrangement joins TRBV4-1 to TRBJ2-1, with D maybe TRBD1 (6 bases). The germline gives CDR1 MGHRA, CDR2 YSYEKL. There are 15 residues in the CDR3. Trimming shortened V by 1 base and J by 5 bases, and 12 bases separated the two germline ends. DNA of the CDR3: TGCGCCAGCAGCCAAGTACAGGGCCAGCACAATGAGCAGTTCTTC. Protein sequence: CASSQVQGQHNEQFF.

J is TRBJ2-7 and V is TRBV6-1; a weak D match, TRBD2 (6 bases). V was pared by 0 bases and J by 3 bases, with 21 bases between. The germline V gene has CDR1 MNHNS and CDR2 SASEGT. The CDR3 spans 18 residues. The CDR3, as DNA: TGTGCCAGCAGTGAAGCCTTCGGGGGTGGCAGCTCCCGCTACGAGCAGTACTTC. Its translation: CASSEAFGGGSSRYEQYF.

This clonotype was seen more than once but under ten times. The V gene is TRBV6-2 or TRBV6-3, the J gene TRBJ2-7, with D uncertain. The CDR3 length is 12 residues. The germline V gene encodes CDR1 MNHEY and CDR2 SVGEGT. Trimming shortened V by 8 bases and J by 0 bases, and 8 bases separated the two germline ends. The CDR3: CASAFVSYEQYF. CDR3 coding DNA: TGTGCCAGCGCCTTTGTCTCCTACGAGCAGTACTTC.

This rearrangement joins TRBV29-1 to TRBJ2-5, with 8 bases fitting TRBD1. The last part of the DNA fits TRBJ2-7 better; the J call may be wrong. Germline values: CDR1 SQVTM, CDR2 ANQGSEA. This CDR3 is 12 amino acids long. CDR3 region: CSVPGQGGEQYF. The CDR3 DNA follows: TGCAGCGTTCCTGGACAGGGCGGCGAGCAGTACTTC.

In the case of this clonotype: The junction departs from germline at one end; a sequencing error may be responsible. The rearrangement links TRBV5-1 to TRBJ1-1; weak D call: TRBD1 (5 bases). This CDR3 contains 15 residues. Germline V gives CDR1 SGHRS, CDR2 YFSETQ. CDR3 sequence reads: CASSRVRDMNTGAFF. DNA of the CDR3: TGCGCCAGCAGCCGCGTCAGGGATATGAACACTGGAGCTTTCTTT.

The V and J genes are TRBV4-1 and TRBJ2-5; D is possibly TRBD1 (6 bases). The CDR3 is 15 amino acids. Trimming left V 1 base short and J 11 bases short, with 20 bases between. Germline assignment: CDR1 MGHRA and CDR2 YSYEKL. The CDR3 sequence: CASSQGTAYSYDQYF. The CDR3 DNA sequence: TGCGCCAGCAGCCAAGGGACAGCTTATTCCTACGATCAGTACTTC.

This clonotype was seen a handful of times. The chain employs TRBV9 and TRBJ2-7, with 9 bases aligning to TRBD1. Germline values: CDR1 SGDLS, CDR2 YYNGEE. The CDR3 totals 16 residues. V trimming: 4 bases; J trimming: 2 bases; junction bases outside the gene matches: 10. CDR3 residues: CASSLWDRVETYEQYF. The CDR3 bases are TGTGCCAGCAGCCTCTGGGACAGGGTCGAGACCTACGAGCAGTACTTC.